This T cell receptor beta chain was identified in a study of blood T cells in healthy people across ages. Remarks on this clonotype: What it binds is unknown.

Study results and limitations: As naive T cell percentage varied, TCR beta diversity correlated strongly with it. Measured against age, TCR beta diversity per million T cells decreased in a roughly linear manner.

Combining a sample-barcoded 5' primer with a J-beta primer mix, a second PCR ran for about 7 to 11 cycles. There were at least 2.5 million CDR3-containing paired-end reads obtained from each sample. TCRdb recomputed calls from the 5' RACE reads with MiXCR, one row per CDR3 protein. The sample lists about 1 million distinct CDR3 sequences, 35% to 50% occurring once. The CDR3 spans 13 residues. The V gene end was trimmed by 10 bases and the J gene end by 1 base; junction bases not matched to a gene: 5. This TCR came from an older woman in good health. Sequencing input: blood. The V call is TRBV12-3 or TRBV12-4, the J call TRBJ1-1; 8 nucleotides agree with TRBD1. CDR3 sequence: CANRGSGNTEAFF. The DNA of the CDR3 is TGTGCCAACAGGGGGTCGGGGAACACTGAAGCTTTCTTT.